Sequencing of this T cell receptor beta chain was carried out in a study of T cell responses to AZD1222 COVID-19 vaccine. The CDR3 runs to 14 residues. Trimming stripped 5 bases from V and 6 bases from J, with 14 bases between. The V gene's germline CDR1 is MNHEY and CDR2 SVGEGT. Whole-study findings and limits: The donor group comprised mostly white British people and more females; the analysis possibly underestimated clonal diversity. Per reports, nearly half of all spike-specific TCRs target regions that are unmutated in variants. Receipt of two AZD1222 doses was followed by a rise in Spike-specific TCR breadth and depth. Repertoires were obtained only post-peak T cell response.

Details on this clone: Its antigen is unidentified.

Sequencing used immunoSEQ multiplex PCR; TCRdb keeps in-frame clones, though not all of them. The sample gives 120,000 to 150,000 clones, around nine tenths of which show up once; less than 5.5% is in the top ten. The chain has TRBV6-2 or TRBV6-3 and TRBJ2-1; tentative D call: TRBD2 (5 bases). The source material was peripheral blood, sampled on day 0 of AZD1222 vaccination. The clonotype comes from an adult in good health. The CDR3: CASSQRDNLNEQFF. The DNA of the CDR3 is TGTGCCAGCAGTCAACGGGATAACCTCAATGAGCAGTTCTTC.